One and the same sample provided the 18 T cell receptor beta chains below, sequenced in a study of blood T cell repertoires in COVID-19. TCRdb keeps only in-frame clones here, not all; method: immunoSEQ multiplex PCR. The sample carries roughly 180,000 clones, about 85% recorded once. Material: peripheral blood. The receptors originated from a man aged 60 to 69 who had recovered from COVID-19.

J is TRBJ2-7 and V is TRBV4-3; 10 positions agree with TRBD1. The CDR3 runs to 15 residues. Germline values: CDR1 LGHNA, CDR2 YSLEER. The junction had 5 bases not matched to a gene; V was cut back by 4 bases and J by 2 bases. CDR3 in DNA: TGCGCCAGCAGCCGCGGACAGGGGGGAACCTACGAGCAGTACTTC. This translates into CASSRGQGGTYEQYF.

This clone was seen a few times. The chain combines TRBV3-1 (or the pseudogene TRBV3-2) with TRBJ1-5, with TRBD1 as a possible D gene (5 bases). Germline loops: CDR1 LGHDT, CDR2 YNNKEL (reference sequence). V was cut by 0 bases and J by 5 bases, with 11 bases left in between. The CDR3 runs to 15 residues. CDR3: CASSQDQGNDQPQHF. In nucleotides, the CDR3 is TGTGCCAGCAGCCAAGATCAGGGCAATGATCAGCCCCAGCATTTT.

In its sample, this clone was seen once. The V call is TRBV4-1, the J call TRBJ2-2; D might be TRBD2 (6 bases). This CDR3 has 15 amino acids. In germline, CDR1 is MGHRA, CDR2 YSYEKL. The V and J ends lost 0 bases and 7 bases respectively, with 12 bases between them. The CDR3 DNA reads TGCGCCAGCAGCCAAGAAGGGTCGGGGGACGGGGAGCTGTTTTTT. Its translation: CASSQEGSGDGELFF.

This chain links TRBV21-1 with TRBJ2-2; the table's D gene call, TRBD1, was not cross checked with the DNA. TRBV21-1 is labeled a pseudogene. This CDR3 comprises 16 residues. CDR3: CASSHKGQGNTGELFF. CDR3 DNA: TGTGCCAGCAGTCACAAGGGACAGGGGAACACCGGGGAGCTGTTTTTT.

The chain carries TRBV18 and TRBJ2-4; D not certain. With 4 bases removed from V and 5 bases from J, the gap between germline ends came to 9 bases. The germline V gene has CDR1 KGHSH and CDR2 LQKENI. This CDR3 has 13 residues. The CDR3 protein is CASSQSQENIQYF. The CDR3 nucleotides are TGTGCCAGCTCACAGAGCCAGGAAAACATTCAGTACTTC.

The chain carries TRBV9 and TRBJ1-2; D not certain. This CDR3 spans 14 amino acids. The V and J ends lost 0 bases and 2 bases respectively, with 8 bases between them. Germline V gene sequence: CDR1 SGDLS, CDR2 YYNGEE. CDR3: CASSVAERNYGYTF. The CDR3 nucleotides read TGTGCCAGCAGCGTAGCGGAGAGAAACTATGGCTACACCTTC.

The chain links TRBV10-3 to TRBJ2-3; 9 nucleotides line up with TRBD1. From germline, CDR1 is ENHRY and CDR2 SYGVKD. V shed 6 bases, J shed 2 bases, and the junction held 6 bases outside the gene matches. The CDR3 runs to 15 residues. The CDR3 loop reads CAISRQGDPTDTQYF. CDR3 in DNA: TGTGCCATCAGCAGACAGGGGGACCCCACAGATACGCAGTATTTT.

V is TRBV30 and J is TRBJ1-6; no definite D call. Trimming removed 3 bases from V and 9 bases from J, with 6 bases in between. The CDR3 totals 11 residues. CDR1 and CDR2 from the germline V gene are GTSNPN and SVGIG (reference sequence). Here the CDR3 reads CAWREGSPLHF. The CDR3 nucleotides read TGTGCCTGGAGGGAGGGTTCACCCCTCCACTTT.

The rearrangement links TRBV5-6 to TRBJ1-5, with D possibly being TRBD1 (5 bases). The length of the CDR3 is 19 residues. In germline, CDR1 is SGHDT, CDR2 YYEEEE. V dropped 1 base and J dropped 8 bases, with 28 bases sitting between them. As DNA, the CDR3 is TGTGCCAGCAGCTTGACCCTCGCGTGGGGGGTTCCCCTCACCGAGCCCCAGCATTTT. Its translation is CASSLTLAWGVPLTEPQHF.

The V gene is TRBV27, the J gene TRBJ1-5; D possibly corresponds to TRBD1 (6 bases). Germline V gene sequence: CDR1 MNHEY, CDR2 SMNVEV (reference sequence). The CDR3 has 17 amino acids. Deletions cut 5 bases from V and 0 bases from J, with 17 bases between. The CDR3 sequence is CASSIEGELYSNQPQHF. The CDR3 DNA reads as TGTGCCAGCAGTATTGAGGGGGAACTATATAGCAATCAGCCCCAGCATTTT.

This chain connects TRBV5-1 to TRBJ2-1, with D possibly being TRBD2 (6 bases). V lost 4 bases and J lost 4, with 12 bases in between. The CDR3 length is 14 residues. Germline V gene data show CDR1 as SGHRS and CDR2 as YFSETQ. The CDR3 DNA reads TGCGCCAGCAGCGGGGGGTCGGAATACAATGAGCAGTTCTTC. Protein: CASSGGSEYNEQFF.

This rearrangement joins TRBV2 to TRBJ2-4; TRBD1 matches at 7 bases. The junction had 9 bases not matched to a gene; V was cut back by 7 bases and J by 0 bases. Per germline, CDR1 SNHLY and CDR2 FYNNEI. The CDR3 has 16 residues. CDR3 in amino acids: CASIPPGQLAKNIQYF. CDR3 DNA sequence: TGTGCCAGCATCCCCCCGGGACAGTTAGCCAAAAACATTCAGTACTTC.

In its sample, this clone was seen once. CDR3 coding DNA: TGTGCCAGCAGCTTGTACCAGGGGAGTGAAAAACTGTTTTTT. This sequence encodes CASSLYQGSEKLFF. The chain carries TRBV5-4 and TRBJ1-4; TRBD1 might be the D (6 bases). The CDR3 totals 14 residues. Looked up from germline, CDR1 is SGHNT and CDR2 is YYREEE (reference sequence). The ends were cut back, 1 base at V and 7 bases at J, with 11 bases in the middle.

The V and J genes are TRBV11-3 and TRBJ2-1; weak D call: TRBD1 (5 bases). The V end was cut by 3 bases, the J end by 6 bases, with 9 bases between. The CDR3 runs 13 residues. CDR1 and CDR2 (germline): SGHNT, YENEEA. DNA for the CDR3: TGTGCCAGCAGCTTTGGTACAGGCAATGAGCAGTTCTTC. Its translation is CASSFGTGNEQFF.

This rearrangement joins TRBV5-6 to TRBJ2-7, with TRBD1 matching over 11 bases. The CDR3 totals 15 residues. Losses at the gene ends were 7 bases for V and 3 bases for J; bases not matched to a gene: 9. Looked up from germline, CDR1 is SGHDT and CDR2 is YYEEEE. The CDR3 coding sequence is TGTGCCAGCCTACTAGGGGGGACAGGGGGCTACGAGCAGTACTTC. Protein product: CASLLGGTGGYEQYF.

This clone was detected once. The genes are TRBV24-1 and TRBJ2-7; D is ambiguous. V was cut by 2 bases and J by 3 bases, with 10 bases left in between. The V gene's germline CDR1 is KGHDR and CDR2 SFDVKD. The CDR3 is 14 residues long. CDR3 nucleotides: TGTGCCACCAGTGATTGGAACAGCAACTACGAGCAGTACTTC. This codes for CATSDWNSNYEQYF.

J is TRBJ2-7 and V is TRBV7-3, with 8 bases matching TRBD2. Germline assignment: CDR1 SGHTA and CDR2 FQGTGA. With 3 bases clipped from V and 1 base from J, the junction kept 2 bases outside the gene matches. The CDR3 runs to 14 residues. CDR3 protein: CASSFSGDSYEQYF. In nucleotides, the CDR3 is TGTGCCAGCAGCTTTAGCGGGGATTCCTACGAGCAGTACTTC.

This clone was detected only a few times. The chain couples TRBV5-6 to TRBJ1-4; D is undetermined. Trimming took off 0 bases at V and 4 bases at J, with 13 bases between the two ends. CDR1 is SGHDT and CDR2 is YYEEEE in the germline V gene. The CDR3 has 16 amino acids. This chain's CDR3 is CASSLVGPGGNEKLFF. CDR3 DNA: TGTGCCAGCAGCTTGGTTGGGCCAGGAGGTAATGAAAAACTGTTTTTT.